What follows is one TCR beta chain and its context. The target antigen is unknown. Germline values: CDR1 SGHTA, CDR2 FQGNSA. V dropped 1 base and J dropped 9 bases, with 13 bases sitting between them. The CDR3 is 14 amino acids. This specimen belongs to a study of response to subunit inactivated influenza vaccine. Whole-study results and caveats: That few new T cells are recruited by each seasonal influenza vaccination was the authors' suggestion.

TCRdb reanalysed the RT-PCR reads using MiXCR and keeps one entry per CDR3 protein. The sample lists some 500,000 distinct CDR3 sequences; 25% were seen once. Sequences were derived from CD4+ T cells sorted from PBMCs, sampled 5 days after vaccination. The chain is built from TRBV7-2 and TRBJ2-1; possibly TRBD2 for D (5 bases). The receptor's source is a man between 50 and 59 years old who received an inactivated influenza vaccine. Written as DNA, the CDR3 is TGTGCCAGCAGCTTAGTATCCCCGGGGTCTGAGCAGTTCTTC. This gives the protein CASSLVSPGSEQFF.